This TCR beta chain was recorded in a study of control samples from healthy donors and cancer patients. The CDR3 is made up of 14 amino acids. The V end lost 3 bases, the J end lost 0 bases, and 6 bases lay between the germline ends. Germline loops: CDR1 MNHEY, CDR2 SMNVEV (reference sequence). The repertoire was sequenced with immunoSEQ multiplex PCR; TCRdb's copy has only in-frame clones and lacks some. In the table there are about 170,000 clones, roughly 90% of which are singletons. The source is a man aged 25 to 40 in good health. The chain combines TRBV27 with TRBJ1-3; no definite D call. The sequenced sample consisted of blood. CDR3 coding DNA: TGTGCCAGCAGTTTTAATCCCTCTGGAAACACCATATATTTT. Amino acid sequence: CASSFNPSGNTIYF.